This T cell receptor beta chain derives from a study of technical replicates of blood from a few donors. This CDR3 has 17 residues. V was cut by 3 bases and J by 6 bases, with 21 bases left in between. Germline assignment: CDR1 MNHNS and CDR2 SASEGT. The data were produced by immunoSEQ multiplex PCR, yet TCRdb's version contains in-frame clones alone and is incomplete. There are some 68,000 clones in the sample; around nine tenths occur only once, and over 0.35% lies in the top ten. Sequencing was done on a sample of T cells isolated from PBMCs. V is TRBV6-1 and J is TRBJ2-1, with a weak D call TRBD2 (6 bases). The sequence came from a human donor in good health. CDR3 protein: CASSDLRERRVGNEQFF. The CDR3 nucleotides are TGTGCCAGCAGTGACCTTAGGGAGCGGAGGGTGGGCAATGAGCAGTTCTTC.